Listed here are 13 T cell receptor beta chains from one sample, sequenced in a study of blood T cells in healthy people across ages (dated by TCRdb to about 2015). Library preparation used 5' RACE. TCRdb names Illumina HiSeq 2500 as the instrument used. The second PCR ran for about 6 to 12 cycles and used a J-beta primer mix along with a sample-barcoded 5' primer. The public reads were run again by TCRdb, first through fastp at Q25 and then through MiXCR, and only productive beta chains were kept. Each entry merges the rows of one CDR3 protein and shows their most common DNA and genes. The sample table lists roughly 1.5 million distinct CDR3 sequences, approximately 43% of them with a count of one. The ten top clones hold 4% of the sample. Sequences were obtained from blood. The receptors come from a woman aged 18-29 years in good health.

This clonotype was counted a few times. The rearrangement uses TRBV10-3 and TRBJ1-2; D is ambiguous. This CDR3 spans 14 amino acids. The germline V and J ends were trimmed by 0 bases and 4 bases, with 9 bases remaining between them. Germline V gene data show CDR1 as ENHRY and CDR2 as SYGVKD. DNA of the CDR3: TGTGCCATCAGTGAGTCGGCCCAGACCTATGGCTACACCTTC. Translating gives CAISESAQTYGYTF.

The chain joins TRBV7-3 to TRBJ1-2, with 7 positions matching TRBD1. The CDR3 length is 13 residues. Unmatched junction bases numbered 5, after V lost 2 bases and J lost 8 bases. Germline assignment: CDR1 SGHTA and CDR2 FQGTGA. The CDR3, as DNA: TGTGCCAGCAGCTTAGACAGGGCTCAGGGCTACACCTTC. It specifies CASSLDRAQGYTF.

This clonotype was picked up a small number of times. This chain joins TRBV4-2 and TRBJ1-4; tentatively, D is TRBD1 (5 bases). The CDR3 sequence is 17 residues long. Trimming cost V 0 bases and J 8 bases, with 19 bases left between them. Germline V gives CDR1 LGHNA, CDR2 YNFKEQ. The CDR3 DNA is TGTGCCAGCAGCCAAGATCCCGGGACCGCTCTAGGAGAAAAACTGTTTTTT. The encoded protein is CASSQDPGTALGEKLFF.

To note about this clonotype: No DNA is shown, since the ends of the CDR3 on it are uncertain; the CDR3 is the one TCRdb lists. The chain's CDR3 is CASSSSGQSNQPQHF. The chain is built from TRBV28 and TRBJ1-5. The CDR3 is 15 amino acids long, termini counted. From germline, CDR1 is MDHEN and CDR2 SYDVKM.

This clonotype has a handful of counts. The chain uses TRBV7-2 and TRBJ2-4, with 7 bases that match TRBD2. Germline V gives CDR1 SGHTA, CDR2 FQGNSA. The CDR3 runs to 15 residues. J was trimmed by 6 bases and V by 3 bases; bases with no gene match: 8. CDR3 DNA sequence: TGTGCCAGCAGCTTGGGTGCGGGAGTGGGAAACATTCAGTACTTC. Protein: CASSLGAGVGNIQYF.

This clonotype has a handful of counts. J is TRBJ2-7 and V is TRBV5-1; tentative D call: TRBD1 (5 bases). V gave up 4 bases and J gave up 0 bases, with 14 bases separating them. CDR3 length equals 15 residues. CDR1 is SGHRS, CDR2 YFSETQ, per germline. This chain's CDR3 is CASSPTNGASYEQYF. CDR3 bases: TGCGCCAGCAGCCCAACTAATGGGGCCTCCTACGAGCAGTACTTC.

This clonotype came up once. The chain carries TRBV4-3 and TRBJ1-6; D remains ambiguous. The CDR3 length is 13 residues. V was cut by 3 bases and J by 14 bases, with 14 bases left in between. The germline gives CDR1 LGHNA, CDR2 YSLEER. Here the CDR3 DNA reads TGCGCCAGCAGCCAGGGTCTCGGTGGGGCCCTCCACTTT. Translating it yields CASSQGLGGALHF.

This clonotype was seen ten or more times. The V call is TRBV29-1, the J call TRBJ2-3; D tentatively reads TRBD1 or TRBD2 (5 bases each). The V gene lost 7 bases and the J gene lost 6 bases, with 17 bases spanning the gap. From germline, CDR1 is SQVTM and CDR2 ANQGSEA. The CDR3 contains 13 residues. CDR3 sequence reads: CSAHEGLDDTQYF. As DNA, the CDR3 is TGCAGCGCCCACGAGGGGTTGGACGATACGCAGTATTTT.

For this clonotype: This sequence may be a read error, since a much larger clone differs from it by one base. The chain is built from TRBV25-1 and TRBJ2-3, with D perhaps given as TRBD1 or TRBD2 (6 bases each). CDR3 length: 15 amino acids. Germline V gene lookup returns CDR1 MGHDK and CDR2 SYGVNS. This CDR3 reads CASSGRDGGTDAQYF. In DNA, the CDR3 is TGTGCCAGCAGTGGCCGGGACGGGGGCACAGATGCGCAGTATTTT.

This clonotype was recorded a few times. The V gene is TRBV10-3, the J gene TRBJ1-6, with D perhaps TRBD1 (5 bases). The germline V and J ends were trimmed by 0 bases and 18 bases, with 18 bases remaining between them. Germline V gene data show CDR1 as ENHRY and CDR2 as SYGVKD. This CDR3 is 14 amino acids long. The DNA of the CDR3 is TGTGCCATCAGTGAGTCTCCCGGGGCCGGAGAGTCCCACTTT. It encodes CAISESPGAGESHF.

This clonotype occurred a few times. V gene TRBV27 combines with J gene TRBJ2-1; possibly TRBD2 for D (6 bases). The CDR3 extends over 13 amino acids. CDR1 and CDR2 (germline): MNHEY, SMNVEV (reference sequence). The V gene lost 8 bases and the J gene lost 1 base, with 9 bases spanning the gap. CDR3 in DNA: TGTGCCAGCTACGGACTATCCTACAATGAGCAGTTCTTC. This gives the protein CASYGLSYNEQFF.

The chain joins TRBV12-3 or TRBV12-4 to TRBJ1-2; D not resolved. This CDR3 comprises 13 residues. V lost 7 bases and J 3 bases, leaving 12 bases between the germline ends. The CDR3 nucleotides are TGTGCCAGCAAACCGCTCGAGGACTATGGCTACACCTTC. This sequence encodes CASKPLEDYGYTF.

V usage is TRBV28 and J usage is TRBJ2-4; D uncertain. The CDR3 extends over 14 amino acids. V was trimmed by 3 bases and J by 13 bases, leaving 19 bases between them. Germline CDR1 and CDR2: MDHEN and SYDVKM. The chain's CDR3 is CASSFENVASEQYF. Here the CDR3 DNA reads TGTGCCAGCAGTTTTGAAAACGTCGCTTCAGAGCAGTACTTC.